This T cell receptor beta chain was found in a study of ipilimumab plus nivolumab after autologous stem cell transplantation. Study information: Median doses per patient: about five ipilimumab, fewer than ten nivolumab.

Clones were sequenced by immunoSEQ multiplex PCR, and TCRdb holds only the in-frame ones, with some missing. The sample comprises 15,000 to 20,000 clones, around 80% of which are singletons, and 6% to 7% rests with the top ten. The CDR3 is 13 amino acids. Between the trimmed V and J ends, which lost 3 bases and 4 bases, there was a span of 10 bases. Germline V gives CDR1 SGHRS, CDR2 YFSETQ. Ipilimumab, 1 mg/kg, started 14 to 28 days after autologous transplant. Patients received nivolumab 3 mg/kg at weeks 1, 4, 7, 10, then fortnightly to week 26. The rearrangement joins TRBV5-1 to TRBJ2-5; D remains ambiguous. The receptor's source is a male donor with diffuse large B-cell lymphoma. The sample was PBMCs, taken in a trial of ipilimumab plus nivolumab as post-transplant consolidation. The CDR3 is CASSWSSLETQYF. In DNA, the CDR3 is TGCGCCAGCAGCTGGTCTAGTTTAGAGACCCAGTACTTC. The full variable domain, with the rest looked up from reference TRBV5-1 and TRBJ2-5, is KAGVTQTPRYLIKTRGQQVTLSCSPISGHRSVSWYQQTPGQGLQFLFEYFSETQRNKGNFPGRFSGRQFSNSRSEMNVSTLELGDSALYLCASSWSSLETQYFGPGTRLLVL.